This T cell receptor beta chain emerged from a study of shared clonotypes between healthy human individuals. TCRdb's copy holds only in-frame clones and misses some; the assay was immunoSEQ multiplex PCR. Of a few million clones in the sample, 85% to 95% are singletons; the top ten hold about 0.37%. Points from the study as a whole: Clonotypes shared by all four donors outscored non-shared clonotypes in generation probability. Genetic and exposure-history diversity was limited by the small donor number. Four donors shared about 5% of their naive CD4 clonotypes.

With respect to this clone: Its antigen is currently unknown.

Germline V gene sequence: CDR1 MNHNS, CDR2 SASEGT. This CDR3 region has 15 residues. The V and J ends lost 5 bases and 6 bases, in that order; junction bases with no gene match: 12. The chain joins TRBV6-1 to TRBJ2-7; TRBD1 aligns across 8 bases. The TCR was taken from a young man in good health. Some clones in this sample may be carry-over from other donors' samples. The sequenced sample consisted of naive CD4+ T cells from PBMCs. The subset was: CD45RA+ positively selected. CDR3 DNA sequence: TGTGCCAGCAGTATCAAGACAGGGGTTCACAGCGAGCAGTACTTC. This encodes CASSIKTGVHSEQYF.